Listed here are 24 T cell receptor beta chains from one sample, sequenced in a study of T-cell reconstitution after alpha-beta-depleted transplantation in children (TCRdb year 2016). The library was obtained by PCR. These reads were obtained on an Illumina HiSeq 2500. TCR library preparation used molecular barcoding, with unique molecular identifiers applied to normalize quantification of the TCRbeta repertoire. Using fastp trimming at Q25 and MiXCR clonotype assembly, TCRdb reanalyzed the public sequencing data and kept in-frame beta chains. Rows matching on CDR3 protein sequence are summarized as one entry with the most common DNA and genes. A total of hundreds of thousands of distinct CDR3 sequences appear in this sample, 9.5% to 10% of them only once. The ten top clones hold over 9% of the sample. The material sequenced was PBMCs from the stem cell graft donor, taken from the stem cell graft. These receptors were obtained from a human donor who donated a stem cell graft to a child with SCID.

This clonotype has a handful of counts. The rearrangement links TRBV12-3 or TRBV12-4 to TRBJ1-5; D is uncertain. The V and J ends lost 8 bases and 6 bases respectively, with 11 bases between them. This CDR3 has 12 amino acids. CDR3 DNA sequence: TGTGCCAGCCATCAGATGGGTCAGCCCCAGCATTTT. Its protein product is CASHQMGQPQHF.

The CDR3, as DNA: TGCGCCAGCAGCCTATTCCGGGGGGATACTGAAGCTTTCTTT. Translation gives CASSLFRGDTEAFF. The chain links TRBV5-1 to TRBJ1-1, with D tentatively TRBD1 (5 bases). V dropped 4 bases and J dropped 5 bases, with 15 bases sitting between them. This CDR3 contains 14 residues. CDR1 SGHRS and CDR2 YFSETQ come from the germline V gene.

By share of the sample, this clonotype is medium-sized. V usage is TRBV12-5 and J usage is TRBJ2-7; 8 bases agree with TRBD2. V lost 6 bases and J lost 6; bases outside the gene matches: 10. Looked up from germline, CDR1 is LGHNT and CDR2 is FRNRAP. There are 14 residues in the CDR3. The CDR3 spells CASGLAGFGGEQYF. The CDR3 DNA is TGTGCTAGTGGGCTAGCGGGTTTCGGTGGCGAGCAGTACTTC.

The table lists this clonotype with a few counts. This sequence joins TRBV20-1 and TRBJ2-6; D unresolved. V shed 1 base and J shed 0 bases, with 7 bases lying between them. The CDR3 spans 15 residues. CDR1 and CDR2 from the germline V gene are DFQATT and SNEGSKA (reference sequence). The CDR3 loop reads CSARAANSGANVLTF. The CDR3 DNA reads TGCAGTGCTAGAGCAGCAAACTCTGGGGCCAACGTCCTGACTTTC.

This clonotype was seen ten or more times. J is TRBJ2-2 and V is TRBV11-2; no firm D call. Germline-derived CDR1 and CDR2 are SGHAT and FQNNGV. This CDR3 contains 14 residues. V gave up 3 bases and J gave up 2 bases, with 7 bases separating them. CDR3 nucleotides: TGTGCCAGCAGCTTTGTAGCTAACACCGGGGAGCTGTTTTTT. Its protein is CASSFVANTGELFF.

This clonotype showed up many times. The chain employs TRBV5-1 and TRBJ2-2; the D is unclear. The V gene's germline CDR1 is SGHRS and CDR2 YFSETQ. Trimming shortened V by 0 bases and J by 5 bases, and 11 bases separated the two germline ends. This CDR3 has 15 residues. CDR3 sequence: CASSLEWADTGELFF. CDR3 DNA: TGCGCCAGCAGCTTGGAGTGGGCCGATACCGGGGAGCTGTTTTTT.

V and J are TRBV20-1 and TRBJ1-6; D might be TRBD1 (5 bases). Trimming took off 0 bases at V and 9 bases at J, with 12 bases between the two ends. Germline V lookup: CDR1 DFQATT, CDR2 SNEGSKA (reference sequence). This CDR3 region has 14 residues. The CDR3 loop reads CSARDWQGGSPLHF. CDR3 DNA sequence: TGCAGTGCTAGAGATTGGCAGGGAGGTTCACCCCTCCACTTT.

The CDR3 coding sequence is TGTGCCAGCAGTGAATCTTGGTTGGGTAGCAATCAGCCCCAGCATTTT. Its protein product is CASSESWLGSNQPQHF. The chain carries TRBV6-1 and TRBJ1-5; D gene uncertain. V shed 2 bases and J shed 0 bases, with 11 bases lying between them. The CDR3 spans 16 residues. Germline values: CDR1 MNHNS, CDR2 SASEGT.

V usage is TRBV20-1 and J usage is TRBJ2-7, with 8 bases matching TRBD2. CDR3 length equals 15 residues. Germline V gene sequence: CDR1 DFQATT, CDR2 SNEGSKA (reference sequence). J was trimmed by 5 bases and V by 6 bases; bases with no gene match: 15. The chain's CDR3 is CSAPLRGGEVNEQYF. The CDR3 DNA sequence: TGCAGTGCCCCCCTCCGGGGGGGGGAGGTCAACGAGCAGTACTTC.

There are many counts of this clonotype. This rearrangement joins TRBV12-3 or TRBV12-4 to TRBJ1-1; D might be TRBD1 (5 bases). With 6 bases removed from V and 4 bases from J, the gap between germline ends came to 9 bases. The CDR3 is made up of 12 amino acids. The DNA of the CDR3 is TGTGCCAGCAGCCCAGGGAGCACTGAAGCTTTCTTT. It codes for CASSPGSTEAFF.

V gene TRBV2 combines with J gene TRBJ1-5; no reliable D call. Trimming stripped 4 bases from V and 6 bases from J, with 13 bases between. The CDR3 is 14 amino acids. The germline V gene encodes CDR1 SNHLY and CDR2 FYNNEI. The CDR3 bases are TGTGCCAGCAGTGGACCGAACCCCCTTCAGCCCCAGCATTTT. It codes for CASSGPNPLQPQHF.

This clonotype was seen ten or more times. The V gene is TRBV12-3 or TRBV12-4, the J gene TRBJ2-7; TRBD2 might be the D (7 bases). V was shortened by 4 bases and J by 3 bases, with 13 bases between the two germline ends. The CDR3 length is 14 residues. The CDR3 reads CASSSQGGGYEQYF. For the CDR3, the DNA is TGTGCCAGCAGTTCCCAGGGAGGGGGCTACGAGCAGTACTTC.

This clonotype was seen only a few times. This chain links TRBV13 with TRBJ1-6; no clear D. Germline CDR1 reads PRHDT; CDR2 reads FYEKMQ (reference sequence). Trimming removed 5 bases at V and 1 base at J, with 6 bases between. The CDR3 covers 14 residues. The CDR3 protein is CASSRGSYNSPLHF. The CDR3 DNA sequence: TGTGCCAGCAGCCGAGGGTCCTATAATTCACCCCTCCACTTT. The whole variable domain, filled in from reference TRBV13 and TRBJ1-6, reads AAGVIQSPRHLIKEKRETATLKCYPIPRHDTVYWYQQGPGQDPQFLISFYEKMQSDKGSIPDRFSAQQFSDYHSELNMSSLELGDSALYFCASSRGSYNSPLHFGNGTRLTVT.

The chain uses TRBV7-8 and TRBJ2-3; possible D gene TRBD1, 5 bases. Trimming stripped 2 bases from V and 5 bases from J, with 14 bases between. CDR3 size: 15 residues. The germline CDR1 and CDR2 sequences are SGHVS and FQNEAQ. CDR3 sequence reads: CASSLSSGSRDTQYF. The DNA of the CDR3 is TGTGCCAGCAGCTTATCATCAGGGTCGCGAGATACGCAGTATTTT.

This clonotype was seen more than once but under ten times. The chain joins TRBV19 to TRBJ2-5; perhaps TRBD2 as D (6 bases). Per the germline V gene, CDR1 is LNHDA and CDR2 is SQIVND (reference sequence). The CDR3 runs 13 residues. The V and J ends lost 8 bases and 3 bases respectively, with 13 bases between them. CDR3 sequence (DNA): TGTGCCAGTCACAGCGGGTCCAAAGAGACCCAGTACTTC. Translated, it gives CASHSGSKETQYF.

This clonotype was counted between two and nine times. The chain employs TRBV11-2 and TRBJ2-3; D tentatively fits TRBD1 or TRBD2 (6 bases each). The V end lost 5 bases, the J end lost 2 bases, and 14 bases lay between the germline ends. The CDR3 is 15 amino acids. CDR1 is SGHAT, CDR2 FQNNGV, per germline. The CDR3 reads CASSTGAHPTDTQYF. As DNA, the CDR3 is TGTGCCAGCAGCACGGGGGCCCACCCCACAGATACGCAGTATTTT.

This clonotype has just a few counts. V is TRBV10-1 and J is TRBJ2-3; 8 bases fit TRBD2. Per the germline V gene, CDR1 is WNHNN and CDR2 is SYGVQD (reference sequence). Trimming cost V 4 bases and J 2 bases; bases outside gene matches: 8. This CDR3 is built from 16 residues. The CDR3 bases are TGCGCCAGCAGTGGATTAGCGGGGAGCTTCACAGATACGCAGTATTTT. This gives the protein CASSGLAGSFTDTQYF.

In this sample, this clonotype turned up many times. The gene calls are TRBV10-3 and TRBJ1-4, with D uncertain. This CDR3 is 14 amino acids long. Deletions cut 4 bases from V and 3 bases from J, with 9 bases between. Germline CDR1 and CDR2: ENHRY and SYGVKD. The CDR3, as DNA: TGTGCCATCAGTGGATCCGGCCCTAATGAAAAACTGTTTTTT. Its protein product is CAISGSGPNEKLFF.

This clonotype was counted many times. V gene TRBV5-1 combines with J gene TRBJ2-7; tentative D call: TRBD1 (6 bases). The CDR3 runs to 14 residues. V was pared by 4 bases and J by 1 base, with 12 bases between. Germline V gene sequence: CDR1 SGHRS, CDR2 YFSETQ. In nucleotides, the CDR3 is TGCGCCAGCAGCCCCGGGACACCTTCCTACGAGCAGTACTTC. This translates into CASSPGTPSYEQYF.

Only a few counts were recorded for this clonotype. This chain links TRBV9 with TRBJ2-3; 10 nucleotides agree with TRBD2. CDR1 is SGDLS and CDR2 is YYNGEE in the germline V gene. The CDR3 spans 18 residues. The V segment lost 0 bases and the J segment 1 base; nucleotides outside the gene matches: 8. CDR3 DNA sequence: TGTGCCAGCAGCGTAGAGACTAGCGGGCGCCCTGGCACAGATACGCAGTATTTT. Translation gives CASSVETSGRPGTDTQYF.

This clonotype turned up a few times. J is TRBJ2-5 and V is TRBV5-1; either TRBD1 or TRBD2 may fit D (5 bases each). V was clipped by 4 bases and J by 5 bases, with 18 bases between them. The CDR3 contains 15 residues. CDR1 SGHRS and CDR2 YFSETQ come from the germline V gene. The CDR3: CASSATGAPGETQYF. For the CDR3, the DNA is TGCGCCAGCAGCGCCACCGGGGCCCCAGGGGAGACCCAGTACTTC.

This clonotype was counted between two and nine times. The chain combines TRBV6-5 with TRBJ1-6; D is undetermined. The CDR3 sequence is 13 residues long. The V end lost 9 bases, the J end lost 7 bases, and 13 bases lay between the germline ends. Germline CDR1 MNHEY, CDR2 SVGAGI. The CDR3 protein is CASFSWKNSPLHF. CDR3 bases: TGTGCCAGTTTCAGCTGGAAGAATTCACCCCTCCACTTT.

This clonotype was recorded a few times. The CDR3, as DNA: TGCAGTGCTAGAGATCCGGGGGATTTGAACACTGAAGCTTTCTTT. Its translation is CSARDPGDLNTEAFF. The J gene is TRBJ1-1, the V gene TRBV20-1, with D perhaps matching TRBD1 (5 bases). The V gene's germline CDR1 is DFQATT and CDR2 SNEGSKA (reference sequence). The CDR3 has 15 amino acids. Trimming removed 0 bases from V and 0 bases from J, with 11 bases in between.

The chain has TRBV19 and TRBJ2-1; 9 nucleotides line up with TRBD2. The CDR3 contains 13 residues. With V trimmed by 6 bases and J by 8 bases, 5 bases remained unmatched. Germline V gives CDR1 LNHDA, CDR2 SQIVND (reference sequence). For the CDR3, the DNA is TGTGCCAGTAGGCTAGCGGGGTACTATGAGCAGTTCTTC. This gives the protein CASRLAGYYEQFF.